This T cell receptor beta chain was captured in a study of T cell repertoires in cytomegalovirus infection. Study-level information: Matching HLA type, along with CMV infection, was indicated by public TCR beta signatures. Broader study findings: Identification of carriers of CMV plus the relevant HLA was performed using cumulative public TCR beta family frequency. Across the ex vivo response, the dominant clonotypes were HLA-C-restricted CMV-specific TCR beta clonotypes.

As to this clonotype: What it binds is unknown.

Per germline, CDR1 MNHEY and CDR2 SMNVEV (reference sequence). V was pared by 5 bases and J by 7 bases, with 11 bases between. The CDR3 has 12 amino acids. A single record per CDR3 protein comes from TCRdb applying MiXCR to the reads. The profile covers around 120,000 distinct CDR3 sequences, with over 40% appearing a single time and just under 75% taken by the ten largest. This receptor was taken from a human donor in good health (CMV status not recorded). Some clones in this sample may be carry-over from other donors' samples. The material was CD8+ T cells from cultured PBMCs, obtained from culture after CMV antigen stimulation. The rearrangement joins TRBV27 to TRBJ1-2, with D maybe TRBD1 (5 bases). CDR3 nucleotide sequence: TGTGCCAGCAGTAGGGGCGAGGGTGGCTACACCTTC. It is translated as CASSRGEGGYTF.